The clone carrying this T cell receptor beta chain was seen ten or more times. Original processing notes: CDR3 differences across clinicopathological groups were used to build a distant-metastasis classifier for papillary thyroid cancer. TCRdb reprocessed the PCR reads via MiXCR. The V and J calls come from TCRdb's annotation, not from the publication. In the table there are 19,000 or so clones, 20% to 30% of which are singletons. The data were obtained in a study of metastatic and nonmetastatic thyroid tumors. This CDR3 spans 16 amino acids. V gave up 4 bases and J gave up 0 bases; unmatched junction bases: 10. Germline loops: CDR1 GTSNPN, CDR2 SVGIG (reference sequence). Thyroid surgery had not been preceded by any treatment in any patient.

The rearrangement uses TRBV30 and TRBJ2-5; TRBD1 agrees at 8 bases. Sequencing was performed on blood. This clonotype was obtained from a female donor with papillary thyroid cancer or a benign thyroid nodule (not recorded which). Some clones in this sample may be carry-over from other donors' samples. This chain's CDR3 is CAWTHRGFMYQETQYF. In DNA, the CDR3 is TGTGCCTGGACGCACAGGGGGTTTATGTACCAAGAGACCCAGTACTTC.